Listed below are T cell receptor beta chains from one sample, sequenced in a study of T cell repertoires in ileal Crohn's disease. The method was immunoSEQ multiplex PCR; TCRdb's version includes in-frame clones alone and lacks a portion of them. The sample holds roughly 15,000 clones; around four fifths are singletons and the top ten take 9% to 12%. The sequenced sample consisted of ileal tissue. These receptors all stem from an adult with Crohn's disease. CDR3s include the opening cysteine and the closing phenylalanine or tryptophan. The D gene is left open where the match is weak. Not every row has a clone size; where given, it reads once, few, many or a size class.

CAISATGELFF	TGTGCCATCAGTGCTACCGGGGAGCTGTTTTTT	NA	few	TRBV10-3	TRBJ2-2
CASSYNNRGRSEQYF	TGTGCCAGCAGTTACAACAACAGGGGGCGAAGCGAGCAGTACTTC	TRBD1	NA	TRBV6-5	TRBJ2-7
CASSSGPGAEYEQYF	TGCGCCAGCAGCTCCGGGCCAGGGGCCGAATACGAGCAGTACTTC	NA	NA	TRBV5-1	TRBJ2-7
CASSLQGRDNSPLHF	TGTGCCAGCAGTTTACAGGGGCGGGATAATTCACCCCTCCACTTT	NA	once	TRBV27	TRBJ1-6
CATSRGGRQGYEQYF	TGTGCCACCAGCAGAGGGGGGCGCCAGGGCTACGAGCAGTACTTC	NA	NA	TRBV15	TRBJ2-7
CASGGEGGEQYF	TGTGCCAGCGGTGGGGAGGGCGGCGAGCAGTACTTC	TRBD2	NA	TRBV27	TRBJ2-7
CASSQVGQVSGEQYF	TGTGCCAGCAGCCAGGTAGGACAGGTTTCAGGCGAGCAGTACTTC	TRBD1	NA	TRBV4-2	TRBJ2-7
CASSENRGSNEKLFF	TGTGCCAGCAGCGAAAACAGGGGGAGTAATGAAAAACTGTTTTTT	TRBD1	NA	TRBV6-1	TRBJ1-4
CASSLAGTQTGYEQYF	TGTGCCAGCAGCTTGGCCGGGACTCAAACTGGCTACGAGCAGTACTTC	NA	NA	TRBV11-2	TRBJ2-7
CASSRGHRATNEKLFF	TGTGCCAGCAGCCGAGGGCATAGGGCAACTAATGAAAAACTGTTTTTT	NA	NA	TRBV7-2	TRBJ1-4
CASSRTGGFDTQYF	TGTGCCAGCAGCCGGACAGGGGGCTTCGATACGCAGTATTTT	TRBD1	NA	TRBV7-9	TRBJ2-3
CASSTSSGTDTQYF	TGTGCCAGCAGCACCAGTAGCGGTACAGATACGCAGTATTTT	NA	few	TRBV9	TRBJ2-3
CASRMSTYGYTF	TGTGCCAGCAGGATGAGCACCTATGGCTACACCTTC	NA	few	TRBV6-1	TRBJ1-2
CAWSPWPGNTIYF	TGTGCCTGGAGCCCCTGGCCTGGAAACACCATATATTTT	NA	once	TRBV30	TRBJ1-3
CASSLGGLTDTQYF	TGTGCCAGCAGCCTTGGGGGCCTCACAGATACGCAGTATTTT	NA	NA	TRBV27	TRBJ2-3
CASSQDSTSVFNEQFF	TGCGCCAGCAGCCAAGATAGTACTAGTGTGTTCAATGAGCAGTTCTTC	NA	NA	TRBV4-3	TRBJ2-1
CASSRLAGAQETQYF	TGTGCCAGCAGCAGGTTAGCGGGGGCCCAAGAGACCCAGTACTTC	TRBD2	NA	TRBV5-4	TRBJ2-5
CAISETGQNQPQHF	TGTGCCATCAGTGAAACGGGACAGAATCAGCCCCAGCATTTT	TRBD1	NA	TRBV10-3	TRBJ1-5
CASSLGQGAPETQYF	TGCGCCAGCAGCTTGGGACAGGGGGCGCCTGAGACCCAGTACTTC	TRBD1	NA	TRBV5-1	TRBJ2-5
CASSLRAERTDTQYF	TGTGCCAGCAGCTTACGAGCGGAACGCACAGATACGCAGTATTTT	NA	NA	TRBV11-2	TRBJ2-3
CASSLRQGTGIANYGYTF	TGTGCCAGCAGCTTGCGGCAGGGGACAGGGATAGCTAACTATGGCTACACCTTC	TRBD1	NA	TRBV5-4	TRBJ1-2
CASSIMGARNNYGYTF	TGCGCCAGCAGTATCATGGGGGCCCGTAATAACTATGGCTACACCTTC	NA	once	TRBV5-1	TRBJ1-2
CASSTDRGPTYEQYF	TGTGCCAGTAGTACCGACAGGGGCCCTACCTACGAGCAGTACTTC	TRBD1	NA	TRBV19	TRBJ2-7
CAWSAGTGERSGEKLFF	TGTGCCTGGAGTGCCGGGACAGGGGAGAGGTCTGGTGAAAAACTGTTTTTT	TRBD1	NA	TRBV30	TRBJ1-4
CASSSRVGQGAGGYTF	TGTGCCAGCAGCTCCCGGGTAGGCCAGGGGGCTGGAGGCTACACCTTC	TRBD1	NA	TRBV7-3	TRBJ1-2
CASSLAGQGRVLEELFF	TGCGCCAGCAGCTTGGCCGGACAGGGTAGAGTCCTCGAGGAGCTGTTTTTT	TRBD1	NA	TRBV5-1	TRBJ2-2
CASSYSTGPGELFF	TGTGCCAGCAGTTACTCTACAGGGCCCGGGGAGCTGTTTTTT	NA	NA	TRBV6-5	TRBJ2-2
CASSQTVNTEAFF	TGTGCCAGCAGCCAGACAGTTAACACTGAAGCTTTCTTT	NA	NA	TRBV9	TRBJ1-1
CASSLGQDVYNEQFF	TGTGCCAGCAGCTTGGGACAGGACGTCTACAATGAGCAGTTCTTC	TRBD1	NA	TRBV7-4	TRBJ2-1
CASSSHGVGETQYF	TGTGCCAGCAGCTCCCACGGAGTAGGAGAGACCCAGTACTTC	NA	few	TRBV7-8	TRBJ2-5
CASSLGSSGGQETQYF	TGCGCCAGCAGCTTGGGGTCTAGCGGGGGCCAAGAGACCCAGTACTTC	TRBD2	NA	TRBV5-1	TRBJ2-5
CASSPPGQVGAGEQYF	TGCGCCAGCAGCCCCCCTGGACAGGTCGGCGCCGGGGAGCAGTACTTC	TRBD1	NA	TRBV5-1	TRBJ2-7
CASSSRDRGHDGYTF	TGTGCCAGTAGTTCCCGGGACAGGGGGCATGATGGCTACACCTTC	TRBD1	NA	TRBV19	TRBJ1-2
CASSSLQVSGNTIYF	TGTGCCAGCAGTTCCCTACAGGTCTCGGGAAACACCATATATTTT	NA	NA	TRBV27	TRBJ1-3
CASSETGGDTQYF	TGTGCCAGCAGTGAAACCGGAGGGGATACGCAGTATTTT	NA	NA	TRBV6-1	TRBJ2-3
CASSYSGTGWDQPQHF	TGTGCCAGCAGTTACTCAGGGACAGGGTGGGATCAGCCCCAGCATTTT	TRBD1	few	TRBV6-5	TRBJ1-5
CSAEASGEQFF	TGCAGTGCCGAGGCATCCGGTGAGCAGTTCTTC	NA	NA	TRBV20-1	TRBJ2-1
CASSSSAAYGYTF	TGTGCCAGCAGCTCCAGCGCCGCCTATGGCTACACCTTC	NA	few	TRBV7-2	TRBJ1-2
CASSEPRRSGVETQYF	TGCGCCAGCAGTGAGCCGCGAAGGTCGGGGGTGGAGACCCAGTACTTC	NA	NA	TRBV10-1	TRBJ2-5
CASSEQFGLNNEQFF	TGTGCCAGCAGTGAACAATTTGGACTCAACAATGAGCAGTTCTTC	NA	NA	TRBV2	TRBJ2-1
CASSQGENYGYTF	TGCGCCAGCAGCCAAGGGGAGAACTATGGCTACACCTTC	NA	NA	TRBV4-3	TRBJ1-2
CASSPTGTVNEQFF	TGTGCCAGCAGTCCCACCGGGACAGTCAATGAGCAGTTCTTC	TRBD1	NA	TRBV27	TRBJ2-1
CASSSSYTEAFF	TGTGCCAGCAGCTCCTCGTACACTGAAGCTTTCTTT	NA	NA	TRBV7-2	TRBJ1-1
CASSFRGPNTEAFF	TGTGCCAGCAGTTTCAGGGGCCCGAACACTGAAGCTTTCTTT	NA	few	TRBV6-5	TRBJ1-1
CASSLGQGAREKLFF	TGTGCCAGCAGTTTGGGACAGGGGGCGCGTGAAAAACTGTTTTTT	TRBD1	once	TRBV2	TRBJ1-4
CSVEDPGGRGYTF	TGCAGCGTTGAAGATCCTGGAGGTCGCGGCTACACCTTC	NA	NA	TRBV29-1	TRBJ1-2
CATSPQAATNEKLFF	TGTGCCACCAGCCCTCAGGCCGCAACTAATGAAAAACTGTTTTTT	NA	NA	TRBV15	TRBJ1-4
CASSPQGAATEAFF	TGTGCCAGCAGCCCCCAGGGGGCGGCCACTGAAGCTTTCTTT	TRBD1	NA	TRBV11-3	TRBJ1-1
CASSYSERGLSYEQYF	TGTGCCAGCAGTTACTCCGAGCGGGGCCTCTCCTACGAGCAGTACTTC	TRBD2	NA	TRBV6-5	TRBJ2-7
CASSIGQPGNTIYF	TGTGCCAGTAGTATTGGACAGCCCGGAAACACCATATATTTT	NA	NA	TRBV19	TRBJ1-3
CASRRTGPYEQYF	TGTGCCAGCAGAAGGACAGGACCCTACGAGCAGTACTTC	TRBD1	NA	TRBV27	TRBJ2-7
CASSVFGGGTNTGELFF	TGTGCCAGCAGCGTATTCGGCGGGGGGACGAACACCGGGGAGCTGTTTTTT	TRBD2	NA	TRBV9	TRBJ2-2
CASSGVRVNSPLHF	TGTGCCAGCAGTGGTGTCAGGGTAAATTCTCCCCTCCACTTT	NA	few	TRBV2	TRBJ1-6
CASSSGGTTDTQYF	TGTGCCAGCAGTTCTGGGGGGACCACAGATACGCAGTATTTT	NA	NA	TRBV27	TRBJ2-3
CASSFVLEETQYF	TGTGCCAGCAGCTTTGTTCTTGAAGAGACCCAGTACTTC	NA	NA	TRBV7-7	TRBJ2-5
CASGQAARDTIYF	TGTGCCAGCGGACAGGCCGCGAGGGACACCATATATTTT	TRBD1	few	TRBV7-2	TRBJ1-3
CASSRQQGRGEAFF	TGTGCCAGCAGCCGCCAACAGGGGCGGGGTGAAGCTTTCTTT	TRBD1	NA	TRBV5-4	TRBJ1-1
CASSRDSSSYEQYF	TGTGCCAGCAGTCGGGACAGCAGCTCCTACGAGCAGTACTTC	TRBD1	NA	TRBV6-6	TRBJ2-7